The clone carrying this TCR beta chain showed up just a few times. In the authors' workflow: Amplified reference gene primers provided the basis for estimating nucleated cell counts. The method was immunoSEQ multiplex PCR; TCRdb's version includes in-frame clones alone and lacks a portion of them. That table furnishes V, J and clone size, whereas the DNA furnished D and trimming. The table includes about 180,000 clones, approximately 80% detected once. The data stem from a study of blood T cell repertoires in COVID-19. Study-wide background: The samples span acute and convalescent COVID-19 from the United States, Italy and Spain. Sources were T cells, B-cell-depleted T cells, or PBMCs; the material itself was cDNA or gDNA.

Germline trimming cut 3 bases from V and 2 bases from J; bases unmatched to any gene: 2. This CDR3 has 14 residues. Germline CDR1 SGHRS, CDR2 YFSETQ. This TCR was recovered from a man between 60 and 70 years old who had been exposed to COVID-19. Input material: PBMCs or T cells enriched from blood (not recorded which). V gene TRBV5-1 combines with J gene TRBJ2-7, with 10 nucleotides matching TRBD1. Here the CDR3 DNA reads TGCGCCAGCAGCTCTGGGACAGGGGCCTACGAGCAGTACTTC. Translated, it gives CASSSGTGAYEQYF. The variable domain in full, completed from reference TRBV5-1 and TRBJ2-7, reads KAGVTQTPRYLIKTRGQQVTLSCSPISGHRSVSWYQQTPGQGLQFLFEYFSETQRNKGNFPGRFSGRQFSNSRSEMNVSTLELGDSALYLCASSSGTGAYEQYFGPGTRLTVT.